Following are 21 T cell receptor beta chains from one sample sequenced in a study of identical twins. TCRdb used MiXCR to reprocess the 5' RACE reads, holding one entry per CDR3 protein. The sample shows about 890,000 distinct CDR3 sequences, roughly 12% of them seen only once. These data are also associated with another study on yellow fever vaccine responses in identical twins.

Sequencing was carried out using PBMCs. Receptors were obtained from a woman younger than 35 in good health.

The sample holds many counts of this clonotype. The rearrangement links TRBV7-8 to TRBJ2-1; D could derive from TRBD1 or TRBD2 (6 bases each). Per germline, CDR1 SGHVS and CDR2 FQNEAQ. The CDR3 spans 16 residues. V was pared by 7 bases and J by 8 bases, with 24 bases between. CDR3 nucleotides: TGTGCCAGCACCCCCCCCGGGGGCTGGAGGCTGGATGAGCAGTTCTTC. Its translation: CASTPPGGWRLDEQFF.

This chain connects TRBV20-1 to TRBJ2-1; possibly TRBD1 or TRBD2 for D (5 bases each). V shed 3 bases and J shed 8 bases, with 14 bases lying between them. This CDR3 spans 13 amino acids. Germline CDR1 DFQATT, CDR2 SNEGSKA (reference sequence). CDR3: CSARILGDDEQFF. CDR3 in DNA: TGCAGTGCTAGGATACTAGGGGATGATGAGCAGTTCTTC.

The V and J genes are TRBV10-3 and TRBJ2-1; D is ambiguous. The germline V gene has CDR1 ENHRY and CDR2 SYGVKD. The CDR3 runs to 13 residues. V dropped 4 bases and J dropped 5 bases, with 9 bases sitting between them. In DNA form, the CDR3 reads TGTGCCATCAGTGGTCTGGGTGACAATGAGCAGTTCTTC. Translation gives CAISGLGDNEQFF.

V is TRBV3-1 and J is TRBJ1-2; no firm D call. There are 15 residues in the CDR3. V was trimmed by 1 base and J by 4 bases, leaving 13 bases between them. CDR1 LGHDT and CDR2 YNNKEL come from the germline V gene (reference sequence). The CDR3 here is CASSQGVPSPYGYTF. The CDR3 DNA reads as TGTGCCAGCAGCCAAGGGGTTCCTTCCCCCTATGGCTACACCTTC.

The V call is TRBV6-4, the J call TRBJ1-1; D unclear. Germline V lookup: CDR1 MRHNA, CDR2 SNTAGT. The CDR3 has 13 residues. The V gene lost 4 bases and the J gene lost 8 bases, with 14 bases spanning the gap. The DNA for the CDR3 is TGTGCCAGCAGTGGAGATAGGTATTCGGAAGCTTTCTTT. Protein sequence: CASSGDRYSEAFF.

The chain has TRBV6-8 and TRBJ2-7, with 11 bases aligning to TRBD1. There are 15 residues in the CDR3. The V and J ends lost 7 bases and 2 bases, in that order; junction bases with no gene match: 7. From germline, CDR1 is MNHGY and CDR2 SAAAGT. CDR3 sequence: CASTPPGQGAYEQYF. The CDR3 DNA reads TGTGCCAGCACCCCTCCGGGACAGGGGGCCTACGAGCAGTACTTC.

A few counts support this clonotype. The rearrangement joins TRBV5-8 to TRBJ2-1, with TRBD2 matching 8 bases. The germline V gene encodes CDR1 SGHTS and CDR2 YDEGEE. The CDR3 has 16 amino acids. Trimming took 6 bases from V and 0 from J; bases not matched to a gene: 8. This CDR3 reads CASILPGTSSYNEQFF. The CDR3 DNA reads TGTGCCAGCATACTGCCGGGGACTAGCTCCTACAATGAGCAGTTCTTC.

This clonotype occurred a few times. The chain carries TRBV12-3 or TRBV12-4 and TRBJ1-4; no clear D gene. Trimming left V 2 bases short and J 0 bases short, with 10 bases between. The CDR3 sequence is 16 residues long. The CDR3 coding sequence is TGTGCCAGCAGTTTATTTGGCGACGCAACTAATGAAAAACTGTTTTTT. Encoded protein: CASSLFGDATNEKLFF.

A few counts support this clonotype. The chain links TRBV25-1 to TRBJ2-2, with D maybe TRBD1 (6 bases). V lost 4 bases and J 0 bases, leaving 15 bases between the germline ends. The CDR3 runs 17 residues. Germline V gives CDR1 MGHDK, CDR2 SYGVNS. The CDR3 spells CASSGGSRGTNTGELFF. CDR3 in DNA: TGTGCCAGCAGTGGGGGTTCGAGGGGGACGAACACCGGGGAGCTGTTTTTT.

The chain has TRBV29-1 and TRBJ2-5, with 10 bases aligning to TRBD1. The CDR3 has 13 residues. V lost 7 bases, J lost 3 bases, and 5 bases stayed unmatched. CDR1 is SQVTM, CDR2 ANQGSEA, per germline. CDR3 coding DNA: TGCAGCGCCGACAGGGGGCTTAAAGAGACCCAGTACTTC. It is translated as CSADRGLKETQYF.

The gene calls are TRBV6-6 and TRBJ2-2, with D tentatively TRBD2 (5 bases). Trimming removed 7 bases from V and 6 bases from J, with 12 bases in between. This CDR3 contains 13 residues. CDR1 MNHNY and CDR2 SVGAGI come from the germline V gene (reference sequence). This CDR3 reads CASTHGVAGELFF. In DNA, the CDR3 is TGTGCCAGCACCCACGGGGTGGCCGGGGAGCTGTTTTTT.

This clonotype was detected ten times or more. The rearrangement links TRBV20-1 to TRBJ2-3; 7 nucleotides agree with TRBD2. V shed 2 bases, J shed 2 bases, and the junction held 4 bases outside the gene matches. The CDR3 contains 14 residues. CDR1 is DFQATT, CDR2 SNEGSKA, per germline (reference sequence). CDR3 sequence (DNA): TGCAGTGCTAGAAGAGCGGGACCCACAGATACGCAGTATTTT. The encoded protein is CSARRAGPTDTQYF.

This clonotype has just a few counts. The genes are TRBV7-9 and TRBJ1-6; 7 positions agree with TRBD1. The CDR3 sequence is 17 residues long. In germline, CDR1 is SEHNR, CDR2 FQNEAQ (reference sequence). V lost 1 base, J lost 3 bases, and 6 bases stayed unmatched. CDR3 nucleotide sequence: TGTGCCAGCAGCTTAGTGCCAGGGGGAATCTATAATTCACCCCTCCACTTT. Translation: CASSLVPGGIYNSPLHF.

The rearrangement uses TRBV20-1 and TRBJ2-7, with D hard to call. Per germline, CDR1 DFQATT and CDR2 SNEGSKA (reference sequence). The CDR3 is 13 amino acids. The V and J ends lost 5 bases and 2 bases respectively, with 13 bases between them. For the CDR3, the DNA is TGCAGTGCTCCCGGCCCTACCCCCTACGAGCAGTACTTC. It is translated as CSAPGPTPYEQYF.

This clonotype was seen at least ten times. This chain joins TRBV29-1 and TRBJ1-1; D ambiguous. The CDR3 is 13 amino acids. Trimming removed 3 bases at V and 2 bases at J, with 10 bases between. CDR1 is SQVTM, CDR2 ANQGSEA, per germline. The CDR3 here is CSVDSGLNTEAFF. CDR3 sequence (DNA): TGCAGCGTTGATTCCGGGTTAAACACTGAAGCTTTCTTT.

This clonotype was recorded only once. The CDR3 DNA reads as TGTGCCAGCAGCTTAGGAGGGGGGATGAACGGGGAGTACTTC. Amino acids: CASSLGGGMNGEYF. The chain links TRBV7-8 to TRBJ2-7; D is perhaps TRBD1 or TRBD2 (6 bases each). With 1 base removed from V and 11 bases from J, the gap between germline ends came to 18 bases. The CDR3 covers 14 residues. Germline-derived CDR1 and CDR2 are SGHVS and FQNEAQ.

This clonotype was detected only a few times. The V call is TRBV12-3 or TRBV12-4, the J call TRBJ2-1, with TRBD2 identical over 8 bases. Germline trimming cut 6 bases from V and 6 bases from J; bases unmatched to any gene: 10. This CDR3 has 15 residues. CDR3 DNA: TGTGCCAGCAGCAACGGGGGGGCCGTCGTCAATGAGCAGTTCTTC. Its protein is CASSNGGAVVNEQFF.

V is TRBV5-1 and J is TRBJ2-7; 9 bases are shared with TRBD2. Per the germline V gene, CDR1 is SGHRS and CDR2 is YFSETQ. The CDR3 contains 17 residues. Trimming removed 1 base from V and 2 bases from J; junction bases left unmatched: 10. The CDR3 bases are TGCGCCAGCAGCTTGTACAGTCCGCGGGAGGGCCCCTACGAGCAGTACTTC. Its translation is CASSLYSPREGPYEQYF.

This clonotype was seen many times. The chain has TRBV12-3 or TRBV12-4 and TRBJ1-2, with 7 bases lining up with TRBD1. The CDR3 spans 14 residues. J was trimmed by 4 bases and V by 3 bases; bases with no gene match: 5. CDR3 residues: CASSLGDRFYGYTF. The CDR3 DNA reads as TGTGCCAGCAGTTTGGGGGACAGATTCTATGGCTACACCTTC.

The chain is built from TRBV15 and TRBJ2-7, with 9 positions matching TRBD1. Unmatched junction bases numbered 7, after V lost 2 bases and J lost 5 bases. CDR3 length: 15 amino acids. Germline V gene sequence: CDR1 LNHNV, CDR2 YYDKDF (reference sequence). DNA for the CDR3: TGTGCCACCAGCAGAAGGACAGGGGCAATCGACGAGCAGTACTTC. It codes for CATSRRTGAIDEQYF.

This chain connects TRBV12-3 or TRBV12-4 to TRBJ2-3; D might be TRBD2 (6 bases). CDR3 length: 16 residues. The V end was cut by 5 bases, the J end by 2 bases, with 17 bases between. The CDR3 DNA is TGTGCCAGCAGTCCCCCGGTGAAGCGGGCCACAGATACGCAGTATTTT. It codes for CASSPPVKRATDTQYF.